These 21 T cell receptor beta chains originate from one sample sequenced in a study of PD-1 blockade in classical Hodgkin lymphoma. Relapse after autologous stem cell transplantation occurred in every patient, and brentuximab vedotin exposure varied. Sequenced by immunoSEQ multiplex PCR; TCRdb stores in-frame clones only, minus some. Of about 40,000 clones listed, about 79% are singletons. This specimen was peripheral blood mononuclear cells (PBMCs), taken at baseline. Receptors originate from a human donor with classical Hodgkin lymphoma.

V gene TRBV6-1 combines with J gene TRBJ1-2; D might be TRBD1 (6 bases). The CDR3 has 15 amino acids. V was shortened by 6 bases and J by 4 bases, with 18 bases between the two germline ends. Germline V CDR1 and CDR2: MNHNS, SASEGT. The CDR3 DNA is TGTGCCAGCAGCCCAAACCCAGGGGATTTCTATGGCTACACCTTC. Translated, it gives CASSPNPGDFYGYTF.

V and J are TRBV7-9 and TRBJ1-1; 9 bases align to TRBD1. Germline lookup yields CDR1 SEHNR and CDR2 FQNEAQ (reference sequence). V gave up 5 bases and J gave up 3 bases; unmatched junction bases: 4. The CDR3 length is 14 residues. This CDR3 reads CASSHTGGHTEAFF. CDR3 coding DNA: TGTGCCAGCAGCCACACAGGGGGCCACACTGAAGCTTTCTTT.

This chain joins TRBV7-2 and TRBJ1-6; 8 nucleotides agree with TRBD1. CDR1 SGHTA and CDR2 FQGNSA come from the germline V gene. V gave up 5 bases and J gave up 12 bases; unmatched junction bases: 6. The CDR3 extends over 13 amino acids. The DNA of the CDR3 is TGTGCCAGCAGCCCGACAGGGGTGGAACCCCTCCACTTT. Amino acid sequence: CASSPTGVEPLHF.

Details on this clone: The sample carries other DNA sequences with the same CDR3. The chain couples TRBV20-1 to TRBJ2-7; TRBD2 might be the D (5 bases). V gave up 3 bases and J gave up 4 bases, with 7 bases separating them. Germline-derived CDR1 and CDR2 are DFQATT and SNEGSKA (reference sequence). This CDR3 comprises 11 residues. The CDR3 is CSASGKYEQYF. CDR3 in DNA: TGCAGTGCTAGCGGGAAATACGAGCAGTACTTC.

V is TRBV29-1 and J is TRBJ2-5, with 12 bases aligning to TRBD1. The ends lost 0 bases at V and 1 base at J; junction bases unmatched: 6. In germline, CDR1 is SQVTM, CDR2 ANQGSEA. The CDR3 has 17 residues. The CDR3 region is CSVEDQLGQGAQETQYF. CDR3 bases: TGCAGCGTTGAAGATCAATTGGGACAGGGGGCCCAAGAGACCCAGTACTTC.

This chain connects TRBV7-6 to TRBJ2-5; 8 bases match TRBD2. The CDR3 covers 15 residues. V dropped 0 bases and J dropped 4; count of bases not matched to a gene: 4. CDR1 and CDR2 from the germline V gene are SGHVS and FNYEAQ. CDR3 residues: CASSLASGRLETQYF. The DNA for the CDR3 is TGTGCCAGCAGCTTAGCGAGCGGGAGATTAGAGACCCAGTACTTC. Using reference TRBV7-6 and TRBJ2-5 for the parts outside the CDR3, the full variable domain is GAGVSQSPRYKVTKRGQDVALRCDPISGHVSLYWYRQALGQGPEFLTYFNYEAQQDKSGLPNDRFSAERPEGSISTLTIQRTEQRDSAMYRCASSLASGRLETQYFGPGTRLLVL.

The V gene is TRBV11-3, the J gene TRBJ2-4, with TRBD2 matching 7 bases. The CDR3 runs 16 residues. The germline CDR1 and CDR2 sequences are SGHNT and YENEEA. V dropped 3 bases and J dropped 0; count of bases not matched to a gene: 5. In DNA, the CDR3 is TGTGCCAGCAGCTTTGGGCGGGAGAAAGCCAAAAACATTCAGTACTTC. Amino acids: CASSFGREKAKNIQYF. The full variable domain, with the rest looked up from reference TRBV11-3 and TRBJ2-4, is EAGVVQSPRYKIIEKKQPVAFWCNPISGHNTLYWYLQNLGQGPELLIRYENEEAVDDSQLPKDRFSAERLKGVDSTLKIQPAELGDSAVYLCASSFGREKAKNIQYFGAGTRLSVL.

V usage is TRBV6-1 and J usage is TRBJ2-3, with TRBD2 identical over 7 bases. CDR1 and CDR2 from the germline V gene are MNHNS and SASEGT. The CDR3 spans 14 residues. The V segment lost 3 bases and the J segment 4 bases; nucleotides outside the gene matches: 4. The CDR3: CASSDRGLPDTQYF. DNA for the CDR3: TGTGCCAGCAGTGACCGGGGACTACCAGATACGCAGTATTTT.

The rearrangement uses TRBV4-1 and TRBJ2-1, with 12 bases identical to TRBD2. This CDR3 spans 15 amino acids. CDR1 is MGHRA, CDR2 YSYEKL, per germline. The V gene end was trimmed by 4 bases and the J gene end by 6 bases; junction bases not matched to a gene: 4. CDR3 region: CASSPRLAGVNEQFF. The CDR3 nucleotides read TGCGCCAGCAGCCCCAGACTAGCGGGGGTCAATGAGCAGTTCTTC.

The rearrangement links TRBV27 to TRBJ1-5, with 10 bases matching TRBD1. The germline V gene encodes CDR1 MNHEY and CDR2 SMNVEV (reference sequence). V dropped 5 bases and J dropped 7; count of bases not matched to a gene: 5. The CDR3 is made up of 14 amino acids. CDR3 in DNA: TGTGCCAGCAGTCCCTGGGACAGGGGACAGCCCCAGCATTTT. Translated: CASSPWDRGQPQHF.

The rearrangement links TRBV28 to TRBJ2-7; weak D call: TRBD2 (6 bases). CDR3 length: 12 amino acids. V was pared by 6 bases and J by 6 bases, with 12 bases between. In germline, CDR1 is MDHEN, CDR2 SYDVKM. The DNA for the CDR3 is TGTGCCAGCAGCCGCCTGGGGGGCGAGCAGTACTTC. As protein: CASSRLGGEQYF.

This chain joins TRBV23-1 and TRBJ2-1; 9 bases match TRBD1. TRBV23-1 is flagged as an ORF with uncertain function. The CDR3 is made up of 16 amino acids. After removal of 7 bases from V and 5 bases from J, the junction contained 12 bases not matched to a gene. The CDR3 region has the DNA TGCGCCAGCACCTCCTTCCGGGACAGGGATGACAATGAGCAGTTCTTC. It specifies CASTSFRDRDDNEQFF.

In its sample, this clone is medium-sized (0.01 to 0.1%). This chain uses TRBV6-5 with TRBJ2-7; 7 bases match TRBD1. V gave up 2 bases and J gave up 2 bases; unmatched junction bases: 6. CDR3 size: 15 residues. Germline CDR1 is MNHEY and CDR2 is SVGAGI. CDR3 sequence: CASSYAPGQPYEQYF. The CDR3 region has the DNA TGTGCCAGCAGTTACGCCCCGGGACAGCCCTACGAGCAGTACTTC.

This sequence joins TRBV6-6 and TRBJ2-3; 8 bases align to TRBD1. The germline V gene has CDR1 MNHNY and CDR2 SVGAGI (reference sequence). Trimming cost V 6 bases and J 1 base; bases outside gene matches: 6. The CDR3 loop spans 15 amino acids. The CDR3 bases are TGTGCCAGCAGCCTGACAGGGGTAGGCACAGATACGCAGTATTTT. Its protein product is CASSLTGVGTDTQYF.

The V gene is TRBV2, the J gene TRBJ2-1, with D unresolved. The CDR3 loop spans 15 amino acids. V lost 4 bases, J lost 0 bases, and 10 bases lay in between. Germline CDR1 reads SNHLY; CDR2 reads FYNNEI. In DNA, the CDR3 is TGTGCCAGCAGTGTAACGGTGAGCTCCTACAATGAGCAGTTCTTC. Its translation is CASSVTVSSYNEQFF.

The chain uses TRBV19 and TRBJ1-1; D gene unclear. V lost 3 bases to trimming and J lost 1 base, with 6 bases between them. CDR3 length equals 13 residues. Germline values: CDR1 LNHDA, CDR2 SQIVND (reference sequence). As DNA, the CDR3 is TGTGCCAGTAGTATCGGGCCGAACACTGAAGCTTTCTTT. Protein: CASSIGPNTEAFF.

The chain has TRBV27 and TRBJ1-4; D gene ambiguous. The germline V gene has CDR1 MNHEY and CDR2 SMNVEV (reference sequence). V shed 5 bases and J shed 0 bases, with 7 bases lying between them. This CDR3 contains 14 residues. The CDR3 here is CASSQFATNEKLFF. DNA for the CDR3: TGTGCCAGCAGTCAATTCGCAACTAATGAAAAACTGTTTTTT.

This clone was detected only a few times. V is TRBV4-3 and J is TRBJ1-4; no firm D call. This CDR3 has 15 amino acids. Between the trimmed V and J ends, which lost 9 bases and 3 bases, there was a span of 17 bases. Germline V gene data show CDR1 as LGHNA and CDR2 as YSLEER. CDR3 amino acids: CASTKGMRANEKLFF. In DNA, the CDR3 is TGCGCCAGTACCAAAGGCATGCGGGCTAATGAAAAACTGTTTTTT.

The genes are TRBV5-1 and TRBJ2-5; weak D call: TRBD2 (5 bases). The CDR3 is 13 amino acids. Trimming stripped 4 bases from V and 4 bases from J, with 11 bases between. CDR1 and CDR2 from the germline V gene are SGHRS and YFSETQ. CDR3 amino acids: CASSPRGAETQYF. As DNA, the CDR3 is TGCGCCAGCAGCCCTCGGGGTGCAGAGACCCAGTACTTC.

The chain couples TRBV4-3 to TRBJ1-3; 7 bases agree with TRBD1. The germline V gene encodes CDR1 LGHNA and CDR2 YSLEER. CDR3 length equals 15 residues. Trimming at V came to 2 bases and at J to 4 bases, leaving 5 bases not matched to a gene. This CDR3 is CASSQYRGDGNTIYF. The CDR3 coding sequence is TGCGCCAGCAGCCAATACAGGGGCGACGGAAACACCATATATTTT.

This clone came up once. The gene calls are TRBV19 and TRBJ1-5, with a possible D match to TRBD1 (5 bases). The V end lost 7 bases, the J end lost 0 bases, and 13 bases lay between the germline ends. This CDR3 has 15 amino acids. Germline V CDR1 and CDR2: LNHDA, SQIVND (reference sequence). The CDR3 coding sequence is TGTGCCAGTAATATGGGGCAACATAGCAATCAGCCCCAGCATTTT. This sequence encodes CASNMGQHSNQPQHF.